The present T cell receptor (beta chain) was sequenced within a study of cytomegalovirus exposure and HLA in healthy donors. The overall study: Among the approximately 400 donors who were genotyped, about 84% fell in the genetic ancestry cluster that is associated with self-reported Caucasian donors.

Nominally healthy donors provided the samples, though records likely missed some immune exposures. The primer mix had 60 Vbeta and 13 Jbeta primers. Clones were sequenced by immunoSEQ multiplex PCR, and TCRdb holds only the in-frame ones, with some missing. The sample contains around 100,000 clones, about 59% of which appear only once. There are a few counts of this clone. What it binds is unknown. V lost 1 base and J lost 1, with 9 bases in between. The CDR3 runs 15 residues. The germline V gene has CDR1 MGHRA and CDR2 YSYEKL. Regarding the study as a whole: Information on immune exposure was restricted to one variable (CMV serostatus). A few CMV-associated chains were confirmed in vitro to be specific for CMV antigens.

Sequences were obtained from PBMCs. This sequence joins TRBV4-1 and TRBJ2-3, with D perhaps TRBD2 (6 bases). This TCR derives from a man aged 25 to 45 in good health and CMV-seropositive. The CDR3 sequence is CASSQAGTGTDTQYF. CDR3 DNA sequence: TGCGCCAGCAGCCAAGCCGGGACTGGCACAGATACGCAGTATTTT.